One sample yielded the 3 T cell receptor beta chains listed below, sequenced in a study of post-analysis software for immune sequencing data. The study's findings and limits: A handful of TRBV segments appeared more often in patients than in controls, and TRBV5-6, TRBV5-1 and TRBV20-1 were among these.

No antigen is known for these receptors. Unique molecular identifiers tagged the TCR beta cDNA libraries. Via MiXCR, TCRdb re-called the PCR reads, giving one row per CDR3 protein. The data hold roughly 800,000 distinct CDR3 sequences, with about 43% observed a single time. The sample consisted of blood. These receptors were taken from a girl between 5 and 17 years old with multiple sclerosis.

This clonotype turned up a few times. The CDR3 DNA follows: TGTGCCATCGACGGGTGCTCCTACGAGCAGTACTTC. This codes for CAIDGCSYEQYF. This chain connects TRBV10-3 to TRBJ2-7; D gene ambiguous. Germline V gives CDR1 ENHRY, CDR2 SYGVKD. The CDR3 contains 12 residues. Trimming left V 8 bases short and J 0 bases short, with 8 bases between.

This clonotype was observed many times. The chain couples TRBV27 to TRBJ1-6, with 9 bases aligning to TRBD1. This CDR3 comprises 14 residues. Trimming cost V 6 bases and J 9 bases; bases outside gene matches: 6. Germline-derived CDR1 and CDR2 are MNHEY and SMNVEV (reference sequence). CDR3 coding DNA: TGTGCCAGCAGAACCGGGACAGGGATTTCACCCCTCCACTTT. It yields the protein CASRTGTGISPLHF.

J is TRBJ2-1 and V is TRBV7-9, with TRBD2 identical over 7 bases. V lost 5 bases, J lost 10 bases, and 5 bases stayed unmatched. CDR3 length: 12 amino acids. Germline V gene lookup returns CDR1 SEHNR and CDR2 FQNEAQ (reference sequence). The CDR3 loop reads CASSAGLGEQFF. The CDR3 DNA is TGTGCCAGCAGCGCCGGACTAGGGGAGCAGTTCTTC.